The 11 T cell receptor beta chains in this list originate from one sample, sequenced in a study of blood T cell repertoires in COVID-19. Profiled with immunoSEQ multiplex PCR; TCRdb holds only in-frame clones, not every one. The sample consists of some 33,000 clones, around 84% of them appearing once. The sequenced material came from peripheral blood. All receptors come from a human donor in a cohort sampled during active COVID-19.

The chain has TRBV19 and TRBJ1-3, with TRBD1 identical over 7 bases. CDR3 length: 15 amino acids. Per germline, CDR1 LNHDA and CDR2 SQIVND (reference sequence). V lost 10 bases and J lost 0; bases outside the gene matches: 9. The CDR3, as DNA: TGTGCCACCCAGGACAGGCCAAGCTCTGGAAACACCATATATTTT. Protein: CATQDRPSSGNTIYF.

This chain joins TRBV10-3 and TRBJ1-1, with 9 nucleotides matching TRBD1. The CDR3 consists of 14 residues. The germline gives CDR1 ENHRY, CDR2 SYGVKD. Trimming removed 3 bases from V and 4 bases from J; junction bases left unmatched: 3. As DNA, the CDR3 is TGTGCCATCAGTGAAGGACAGGGGACCACTGAAGCTTTCTTT. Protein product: CAISEGQGTTEAFF.

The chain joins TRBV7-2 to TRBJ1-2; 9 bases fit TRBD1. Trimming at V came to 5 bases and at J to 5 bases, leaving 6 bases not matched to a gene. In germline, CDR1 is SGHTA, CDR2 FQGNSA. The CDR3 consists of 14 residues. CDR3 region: CASSVTTGGYGYTF. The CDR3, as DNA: TGTGCCAGCAGCGTTACGACAGGGGGGTATGGCTACACCTTC.

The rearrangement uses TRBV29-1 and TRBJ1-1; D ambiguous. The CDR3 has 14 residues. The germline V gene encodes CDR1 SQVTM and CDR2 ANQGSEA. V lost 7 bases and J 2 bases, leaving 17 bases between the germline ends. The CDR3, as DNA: TGCAGCGCCCAAAAAGGCGGACTTAACACTGAAGCTTTCTTT. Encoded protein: CSAQKGGLNTEAFF.

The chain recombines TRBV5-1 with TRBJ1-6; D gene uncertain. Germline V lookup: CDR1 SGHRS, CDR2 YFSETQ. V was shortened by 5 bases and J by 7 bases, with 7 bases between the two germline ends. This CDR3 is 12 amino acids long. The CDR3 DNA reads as TGCGCCAGCAGGGCAGGAAATTCACCCCTCCACTTT. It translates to CASRAGNSPLHF.

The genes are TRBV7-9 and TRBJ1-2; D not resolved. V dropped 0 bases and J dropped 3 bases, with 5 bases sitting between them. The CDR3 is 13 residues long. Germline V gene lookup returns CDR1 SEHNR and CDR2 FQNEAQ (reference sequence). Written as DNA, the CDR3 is TGTGCCAGCAGCTTAGCGCGAGACTATGGCTACACCTTC. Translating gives CASSLARDYGYTF.

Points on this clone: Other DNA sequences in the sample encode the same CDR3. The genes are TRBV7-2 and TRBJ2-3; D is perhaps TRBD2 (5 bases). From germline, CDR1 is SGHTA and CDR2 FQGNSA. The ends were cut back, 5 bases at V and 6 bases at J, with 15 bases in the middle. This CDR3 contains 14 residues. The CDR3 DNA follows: TGTGCCAGCAGCGAGGGATTAGGGATGGATACGCAGTATTTT. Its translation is CASSEGLGMDTQYF.

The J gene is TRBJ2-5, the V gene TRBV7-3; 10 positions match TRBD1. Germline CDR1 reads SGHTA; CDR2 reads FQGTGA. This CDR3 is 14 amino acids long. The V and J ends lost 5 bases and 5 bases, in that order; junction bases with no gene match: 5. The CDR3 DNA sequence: TGTGCCAGCAGCCAGACAGGGGGCGGCGAGACCCAGTACTTC. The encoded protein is CASSQTGGGETQYF.

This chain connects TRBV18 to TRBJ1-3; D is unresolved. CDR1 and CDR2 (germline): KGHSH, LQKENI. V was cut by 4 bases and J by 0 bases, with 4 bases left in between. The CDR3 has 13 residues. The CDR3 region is CASSLLSGNTIYF. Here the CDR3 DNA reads TGTGCCAGCTCACTCCTCTCTGGAAACACCATATATTTT.

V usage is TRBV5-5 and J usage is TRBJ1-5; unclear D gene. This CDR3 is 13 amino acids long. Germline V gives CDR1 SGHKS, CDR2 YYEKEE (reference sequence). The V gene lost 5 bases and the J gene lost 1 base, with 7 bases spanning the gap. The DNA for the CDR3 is TGTGCCAGCAGTCGGTCCAGCAATCAGCCCCAGCATTTT. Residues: CASSRSSNQPQHF. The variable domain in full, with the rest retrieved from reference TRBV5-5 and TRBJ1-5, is DAGVTQSPTHLIKTRGQQVTLRCSPISGHKSVSWYQQVLGQGPQFIFQYYEKEERGRGNFPDRFSARQFPNYSSELNVNALLLGDSALYLCASSRSSNQPQHFGDGTRLSIL.

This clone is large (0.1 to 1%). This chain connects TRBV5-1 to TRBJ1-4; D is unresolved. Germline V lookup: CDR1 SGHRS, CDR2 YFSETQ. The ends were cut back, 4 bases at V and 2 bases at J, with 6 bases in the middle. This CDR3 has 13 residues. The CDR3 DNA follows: TGCGCCAGCAGCAGGGAGACTAATGAAAAACTGTTTTTT. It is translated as CASSRETNEKLFF.